This TCR beta chain was sequenced for a study of cytomegalovirus exposure and HLA in healthy donors. Whole-study findings and limits: Later analysis showed most CMV-associated TCR beta chains appearing HLA-restricted. A later analysis reportedly found that, within productive TCRs, an Asian-associated ancestry cluster had fewer N-insertions than the mean observed across the approximately 700 donors. There was a cluster of highly shared sequence variants that was likely a sequencing artifact.

The PCR used 60 Vbeta and 13 Jbeta primers. Generated by immunoSEQ multiplex PCR, the TCRdb table keeps only in-frame clones and is missing some. The table shows about 160,000 clones, with around 72% occurring only once. Turning to this clone: Its matching antigen is unknown.

This TCR derives from a man aged 35 to 55 in good health and CMV-seropositive. The sample taken for sequencing was PBMCs.

CDR3 nucleotide sequence: TGCAGCGTGCCCCTGGGACAGCCTAGCCTGAATACGCAGTATTTT. This gives the protein CSVPLGQPSLNTQYF. The rearrangement joins TRBV29-1 to TRBJ2-3; 7 bases fit TRBD1. V dropped 6 bases and J dropped 7; count of bases not matched to a gene: 16. Germline CDR1 reads SQVTM; CDR2 reads ANQGSEA. CDR3 length equals 15 residues.